This TCR beta chain originates from a study of blood T cell repertoires in COVID-19. In the study overall: Acute and convalescent COVID-19 specimens originated in the United States, Italy and Spain.

Authors' analysis steps: Reference gene primer amplification gave estimated nucleated cell counts. Here immunoSEQ multiplex PCR was the method, and the copy in TCRdb shows in-frame clones only, minus some. V and J calls and clone size are those listed in that table; D and trimming were worked out from the DNA. The sample yields around 290,000 clones, roughly nine tenths seen once. Sequencing was done on a sample of PBMCs or T cells enriched from blood (not recorded which). The TCR sequence derives from a woman between 40 and 50 years old who had recovered from COVID-19.

CDR3 loop: CASSQEQGNNSPLHF. CDR3 sequence (DNA): TGCGCCAGCAGCCAAGAACAGGGGAATAATTCACCCCTCCACTTT. The gene calls are TRBV4-1 and TRBJ1-6, with 7 positions matching TRBD1. Trimming at V came to 0 bases and at J to 5 bases, leaving 1 base not matched to a gene. CDR3 size: 15 residues. Germline assignment: CDR1 MGHRA and CDR2 YSYEKL.